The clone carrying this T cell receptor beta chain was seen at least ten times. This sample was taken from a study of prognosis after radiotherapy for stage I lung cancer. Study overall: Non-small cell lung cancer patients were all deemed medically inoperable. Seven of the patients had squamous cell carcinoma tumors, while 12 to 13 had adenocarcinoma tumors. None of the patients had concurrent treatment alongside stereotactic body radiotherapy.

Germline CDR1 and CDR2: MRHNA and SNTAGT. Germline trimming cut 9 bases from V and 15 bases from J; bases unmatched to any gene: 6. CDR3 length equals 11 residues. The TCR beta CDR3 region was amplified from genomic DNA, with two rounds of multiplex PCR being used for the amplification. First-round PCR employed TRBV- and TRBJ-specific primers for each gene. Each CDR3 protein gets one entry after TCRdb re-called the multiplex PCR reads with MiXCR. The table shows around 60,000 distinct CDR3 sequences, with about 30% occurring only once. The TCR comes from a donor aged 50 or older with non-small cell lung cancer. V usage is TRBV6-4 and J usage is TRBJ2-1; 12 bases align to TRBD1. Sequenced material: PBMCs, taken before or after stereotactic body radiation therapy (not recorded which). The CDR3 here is CASRDRGRTFF. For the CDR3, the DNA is TGTGCCAGTAGGGACAGGGGGCGAACGTTCTTC.